This is a list of T cell receptor beta chains from one sample in a study of blood T cell repertoires in COVID-19. Profiled with immunoSEQ multiplex PCR; TCRdb holds only in-frame clones, not every one. The data hold over 150,000 clones, with over 80% observed a single time. The sequenced material came from peripheral blood. The receptors here all came from a woman aged 55-69 years who had recovered from COVID-19. Both conserved end residues are part of each CDR3. D genes are given only for firm matches. The size field is filled for only some rows; it gives once, few, many or a size class.

>NA|TRBV5-1|TRBJ1-2|14|few
CASSLEGVNYGYTF
>NA|TRBV23-1|TRBJ1-2|19|NA
CASSQFFYGLDIYSYGYTF
>TRBD1|TRBV11-2|TRBJ1-2|16|NA
CASSLDRRTGGIGYTF
>TRBD1|TRBV2|TRBJ2-7|14|NA
CASSTGQMLYEQYF
>TRBD2|TRBV7-3|TRBJ2-2|16|NA
CASSYTLAGGHGELFF
>NA|TRBV18|TRBJ2-1|14|NA
CASSPISAGHEQFF
>NA|TRBV6-5|TRBJ1-4|12|NA
CASSGYSEKLFF
>TRBD2|TRBV3-1/TRBV3-2|TRBJ2-1|16|few
CASSQTSGKSYNEQFF
>TRBD2|TRBV9|TRBJ2-3|21|NA
CASSVSVRGSSSGGEGDTQYF
>NA|TRBV29-1|TRBJ2-3|13|NA
CSVTLIGTDTQYF
>TRBD1|TRBV6-6|TRBJ1-5|13|NA
CASTDRGGPPQHF
>TRBD2|TRBV5-1|TRBJ2-5|15|NA
CASSSTGGAYETQYF
>NA|TRBV7-3|TRBJ2-2|16|NA
CASSQIVFRGTGELFF
>NA|TRBV19|TRBJ1-2|17|NA
CASSIAPRGPSLYGYTF
>NA|TRBV6-6|TRBJ1-4|12|NA
CASSQTGEKLFF
>NA|TRBV7-3|TRBJ2-3|13|NA
CASSLMAGVGQYF
>NA|TRBV28|TRBJ2-3|14|NA
CASSFRVSTDTQYF
>TRBD1|TRBV2|TRBJ2-5|14|once
CASSSGTGAETQYF
>NA|TRBV14|TRBJ1-5|13|once
CASSQGLGQPQHF
>NA|TRBV5-8|TRBJ1-6|15|few
CASSLGRGYNSPLHF
>TRBD1|TRBV5-6|TRBJ1-2|15|NA
CASSLGIGTDYGYTF
>NA|TRBV5-1|TRBJ1-2|16|NA
CASSHVGGSQTYGYTF
>TRBD1|TRBV14|TRBJ2-6|15|NA
CASSQDRAGANVLTF
>TRBD1|TRBV10-1|TRBJ2-3|17|NA
CASRNRWTGLRTDTQYF
>NA|TRBV6-5|TRBJ1-1|13|NA
CASKRGSGTEAFF
>TRBD1|TRBV13|TRBJ1-2|16|NA
CASSLVGQGDSYGYTF